The 31 T cell receptor beta chains listed next were all sequenced from one sample in a study of cytomegalovirus exposure and HLA in healthy donors. The PCR had 60 Vbeta and 13 Jbeta primers. TCRdb keeps only in-frame clones here, not all; method: immunoSEQ multiplex PCR. The data contain some 130,000 clones, about 71% of them singletons. The specimen sequenced was PBMCs. The receptors derive from a woman aged 55-70 years in good health and CMV-seropositive.

The rearrangement joins TRBV7-9 to TRBJ2-1; TRBD1 is a possible D gene (6 bases). Trimming shortened V by 0 bases and J by 12 bases, and 15 bases separated the two germline ends. The CDR3 totals 14 residues. The germline V gene encodes CDR1 SEHNR and CDR2 FQNEAQ (reference sequence). CDR3 sequence (DNA): TGTGCCAGCAGCTTAGCTCTCGGACAGCCAAGGCAGTTCTTC. Protein: CASSLALGQPRQFF.

The gene calls are TRBV5-4 and TRBJ2-5, with TRBD2 matching over 7 bases. J gave up 3 bases and V 1 base, and 3 bases lay outside the gene matches. The length of the CDR3 is 14 residues. From germline, CDR1 is SGHNT and CDR2 YYREEE (reference sequence). The CDR3 DNA reads as TGTGCCAGCAGCTTGTGGCTAGCGGAAGAGACCCAGTACTTC. Translation: CASSLWLAEETQYF.

This rearrangement joins TRBV2 to TRBJ2-3, with TRBD1 matching 9 bases. V dropped 7 bases and J dropped 2; count of bases not matched to a gene: 10. Germline V gene lookup returns CDR1 SNHLY and CDR2 FYNNEI. This CDR3 spans 16 amino acids. CDR3 loop: CASTVFGTGSTDTQYF. The CDR3 DNA sequence: TGTGCCAGCACCGTATTTGGGACAGGGTCCACAGATACGCAGTATTTT.

V usage is TRBV5-1 and J usage is TRBJ1-2; 9 nucleotides match TRBD1. The CDR3 contains 14 residues. Looked up from germline, CDR1 is SGHRS and CDR2 is YFSETQ. The junction had 4 bases not matched to a gene; V was cut back by 0 bases and J by 7 bases. CDR3 DNA sequence: TGCGCCAGCAGCTTGGCGCAGGGACAGGGTGGCTACACCTTC. It codes for CASSLAQGQGGYTF.

A few counts support this clone. The chain joins TRBV27 to TRBJ1-6, with TRBD1 matching over 7 bases. The length of the CDR3 is 14 residues. V shed 6 bases, J shed 8 bases, and the junction held 7 bases outside the gene matches. The V gene's germline CDR1 is MNHEY and CDR2 SMNVEV (reference sequence). The CDR3 nucleotides read TGTGCCAGCAGCCATCAGGGGGGCGATTCACCCCTCCACTTT. Amino acids: CASSHQGGDSPLHF.

The V call is TRBV30, the J call TRBJ1-1; a weak D match, TRBD1 (5 bases). CDR1 GTSNPN and CDR2 SVGIG come from the germline V gene (reference sequence). This CDR3 has 14 residues. Trimming cost V 4 bases and J 4 bases, with 16 bases left between them. The CDR3 region has the DNA TGTGCCTGGAACTCCCTGGGGGGTCGCACTGAAGCTTTCTTT. It yields the protein CAWNSLGGRTEAFF.

This rearrangement joins TRBV6-1 to TRBJ2-2; no reliable D call. With 4 bases removed from V and 1 base from J, the gap between germline ends came to 13 bases. This CDR3 spans 16 amino acids. From germline, CDR1 is MNHNS and CDR2 SASEGT. CDR3 sequence reads: CASSGITPGNTGELFF. The CDR3 bases are TGTGCCAGCAGTGGGATAACACCAGGGAACACCGGGGAGCTGTTTTTT.

J is TRBJ1-2 and V is TRBV28, with TRBD1 matching over 12 bases. Unmatched junction bases numbered 10, after V lost 6 bases and J lost 8 bases. The germline V gene encodes CDR1 MDHEN and CDR2 SYDVKM. The CDR3 covers 15 residues. In nucleotides, the CDR3 is TGTGCCAGCAGCCCCTCCGGGACAGGGGGCGCGGGCTACACCTTC. It encodes CASSPSGTGGAGYTF.

The chain links TRBV7-9 to TRBJ1-1; D is ambiguous. The germline gives CDR1 SEHNR, CDR2 FQNEAQ (reference sequence). With 5 bases removed from V and 11 bases from J, the gap between germline ends came to 27 bases. The CDR3 is made up of 16 amino acids. CDR3 nucleotide sequence: TGTGCCAGCAGCATTAGCGGACGGTTCACTCTACCGGGGGCTTTCTTT. It yields the protein CASSISGRFTLPGAFF. Full variable domain (remainder filled in from reference TRBV7-9 and TRBJ1-1): DTGVSQNPRHKITKRGQNVTFRCDPISEHNRLYWYRQTLGQGPEFLTYFQNEAQLEKSRLLSDRFSAERPKGSFSTLEIQRTEQGDSAMYLCASSISGRFTLPGAFFGQGTRLTVV.

The V gene is TRBV5-6, the J gene TRBJ1-5; D unclear. Germline loops: CDR1 SGHDT, CDR2 YYEEEE. V lost 6 bases and J 7 bases, leaving 11 bases between the germline ends. The length of the CDR3 is 12 residues. This chain's CDR3 is CASNLPGQPQHF. The CDR3 region has the DNA TGTGCCAGCAACCTTCCGGGGCAGCCCCAGCATTTT.

This chain uses TRBV5-4 with TRBJ2-5; 11 bases map to TRBD2. This CDR3 has 15 amino acids. With 4 bases clipped from V and 5 bases from J, the junction kept 7 bases outside the gene matches. Per germline, CDR1 SGHNT and CDR2 YYREEE (reference sequence). The DNA for the CDR3 is TGTGCCAGCAGCGTCTTAGCGGGAGGGGGGGAGACCCAGTACTTC. Translation: CASSVLAGGGETQYF.

The CDR3 is CASSLSSGLGGEAFF. For the CDR3, the DNA is TGTGCCAGCAGCTTAAGCTCGGGGTTGGGGGGTGAAGCTTTCTTT. J is TRBJ1-1 and V is TRBV7-3; TRBD1 might be the D (5 bases). The CDR3 is 15 amino acids. The germline V gene encodes CDR1 SGHTA and CDR2 FQGTGA. Trimming cost V 1 base and J 7 bases, with 16 bases left between them.

The V call is TRBV27, the J call TRBJ1-5, with D unresolved. From germline, CDR1 is MNHEY and CDR2 SMNVEV (reference sequence). V lost 3 bases and J 9 bases, leaving 9 bases between the germline ends. The CDR3 loop spans 12 amino acids. CDR3 nucleotides: TGTGCCAGCAGTTTTCAAGGCGGGCCCCAGCATTTT. Its protein product is CASSFQGGPQHF.

The chain employs TRBV5-4 and TRBJ1-4; weak D call: TRBD1 (6 bases). Germline CDR1 SGHNT, CDR2 YYREEE (reference sequence). This CDR3 has 16 residues. V was pared by 0 bases and J by 3 bases, with 12 bases between. The CDR3 loop is CASSLGGQKANEKLFF. For the CDR3, the DNA is TGTGCCAGCAGCTTGGGAGGACAGAAGGCTAATGAAAAACTGTTTTTT.

The V and J genes are TRBV5-4 and TRBJ2-1, with TRBD2 matching over 8 bases. CDR1 is SGHNT, CDR2 YYREEE, per germline (reference sequence). With 4 bases clipped from V and 2 bases from J, the junction kept 8 bases outside the gene matches. This CDR3 is 16 amino acids long. Here the CDR3 DNA reads TGTGCCAGCAGCCCGAGCGGGAGAGGCCCCTACAATGAGCAGTTCTTC. Protein sequence: CASSPSGRGPYNEQFF.

The chain joins TRBV6-1 to TRBJ2-1; no definite D call. The V gene lost 1 base and the J gene lost 3 bases, with 10 bases spanning the gap. CDR3 length: 15 residues. Looked up from germline, CDR1 is MNHNS and CDR2 is SASEGT. DNA of the CDR3: TGTGCCAGCAGTGAAGAGGAGCCTCACTACAATGAGCAGTTCTTC. Residues: CASSEEEPHYNEQFF.

V gene TRBV2 combines with J gene TRBJ1-5, with TRBD1 identical over 10 bases. The CDR3 loop spans 14 amino acids. The germline V gene has CDR1 SNHLY and CDR2 FYNNEI. J lost 5 bases, V lost 6 bases, and 4 bases had no gene match. The CDR3 loop is CASRRDRGDQPQHF. CDR3 in DNA: TGTGCCAGCAGACGGGACAGGGGCGATCAGCCCCAGCATTTT. Based on the CDR3 plus reference TRBV2 and TRBJ1-5, the full variable domain is EPEVTQTPSHQVTQMGQEVILRCVPISNHLYFYWYRQILGQKVEFLVSFYNNEISEKSEIFDDQFSVERPDGSNFTLKIRSTKLEDSAMYFCASRRDRGDQPQHFGDGTRLSIL.

V usage is TRBV4-2 and J usage is TRBJ1-2; 11 bases are a match to TRBD1. The CDR3 has 17 residues. Trimming removed 0 bases from V and 4 bases from J; junction bases left unmatched: 7. Germline CDR1 and CDR2: LGHNA and YNFKEQ. CDR3 coding DNA: TGTGCCAGCAGCCAAGAGGGCGGGACAGGGGGGCTCTATGGCTACACCTTC. Protein product: CASSQEGGTGGLYGYTF.

This chain joins TRBV28 and TRBJ1-3, with D possibly being TRBD1 (6 bases). CDR1 and CDR2 (germline): MDHEN, SYDVKM. Between the trimmed V and J ends, which lost 5 bases and 6 bases, there was a span of 14 bases. The CDR3 runs to 14 residues. CDR3 sequence (DNA): TGTGCCAGCAGTGAGACAGGAGGCCTAAACACCATATATTTT. Translation gives CASSETGGLNTIYF.

The rearrangement links TRBV5-1 to TRBJ1-1, with TRBD1 as a possible D gene (5 bases). Germline V gene lookup returns CDR1 SGHRS and CDR2 YFSETQ. V shed 6 bases and J shed 1 base, with 13 bases lying between them. The CDR3 length is 14 residues. The CDR3 loop is CASKDTTANTEAFF. CDR3 nucleotides: TGCGCCAGCAAGGACACGACAGCGAACACTGAAGCTTTCTTT.

The chain links TRBV5-1 to TRBJ1-3; 12 bases match TRBD1. Trimming at V came to 4 bases and at J to 0 bases, leaving 11 bases not matched to a gene. Germline V gives CDR1 SGHRS, CDR2 YFSETQ. The CDR3 consists of 19 residues. The CDR3 reads CASSRTGQGARASGNTIYF. The CDR3 nucleotides read TGCGCCAGCAGCCGAACGGGACAGGGGGCGAGAGCCTCTGGAAACACCATATATTTT.

This sequence joins TRBV29-1 and TRBJ2-5; 8 bases match TRBD1. Germline CDR1 SQVTM, CDR2 ANQGSEA. Losses at the gene ends were 0 bases for V and 7 bases for J; bases not matched to a gene: 7. The CDR3 runs 14 residues. The CDR3 reads CSVEEQGVHGTQYF. In nucleotides, the CDR3 is TGCAGCGTTGAAGAACAGGGGGTGCACGGGACCCAGTACTTC.

This clone showed up just a few times. The chain is built from TRBV5-1 and TRBJ2-3; 10 bases align to TRBD2. Germline assignment: CDR1 SGHRS and CDR2 YFSETQ. V gave up 3 bases and J gave up 4 bases; unmatched junction bases: 2. This CDR3 spans 14 amino acids. The CDR3 DNA is TGCGCCAGCAGCTCCGGGACTAGCGCAGATACGCAGTATTTT. As protein: CASSSGTSADTQYF.

This clone turned up a few times. This sequence joins TRBV2 and TRBJ2-1; a weak D match, TRBD1 (5 bases). This CDR3 region has 13 residues. Germline V gene sequence: CDR1 SNHLY, CDR2 FYNNEI. Trimming pared 6 bases from V and 7 bases from J, leaving 13 bases between. CDR3 DNA: TGTGCCAGCAGACAGGAAAAGGAAAATGAGCAGTTCTTC. Its protein product is CASRQEKENEQFF. The full variable domain, with the rest looked up from reference TRBV2 and TRBJ2-1, is EPEVTQTPSHQVTQMGQEVILRCVPISNHLYFYWYRQILGQKVEFLVSFYNNEISEKSEIFDDQFSVERPDGSNFTLKIRSTKLEDSAMYFCASRQEKENEQFFGPGTRLTVL.

The rearrangement joins TRBV6-6 to TRBJ2-1, with D maybe TRBD2 (5 bases). Trimming took off 2 bases at V and 5 bases at J, with 16 bases between the two ends. The CDR3 consists of 16 residues. Germline V gene lookup returns CDR1 MNHNY and CDR2 SVGAGI (reference sequence). Here the CDR3 DNA reads TGTGCCAGCAGTTACAGGTCCGGGAATTTAGACAATGAGCAGTTCTTC. Residues: CASSYRSGNLDNEQFF.

V and J are TRBV7-9 and TRBJ2-7; 7 bases are shared with TRBD1. Germline V CDR1 and CDR2: SEHNR, FQNEAQ (reference sequence). V gave up 2 bases and J gave up 0 bases; unmatched junction bases: 7. This CDR3 comprises 16 residues. The CDR3 DNA reads as TGTGCCAGCAGCTTAAATCTGGACAGGAGCTCCTACGAGCAGTACTTC. It encodes CASSLNLDRSSYEQYF.

DNA for the CDR3: TGCGCCAGCAGCTTGCGACAGGACCTAATGAACACTGAAGCTTTCTTT. It yields the protein CASSLRQDLMNTEAFF. The genes are TRBV5-1 and TRBJ1-1, with D perhaps TRBD1 (6 bases). Trimming cost V 1 base and J 0 bases, with 13 bases left between them. The CDR3 covers 16 residues. From germline, CDR1 is SGHRS and CDR2 YFSETQ.

The chain uses TRBV27 and TRBJ1-1, with D possibly TRBD1 on 6 matching bases. This CDR3 region has 15 residues. In germline, CDR1 is MNHEY, CDR2 SMNVEV (reference sequence). V was shortened by 4 bases and J by 8 bases, with 20 bases between the two germline ends. CDR3: CASSSLGAGAGEAFF. CDR3 DNA sequence: TGTGCCAGCAGTTCCTTGGGGGCTGGGGCAGGAGAAGCTTTCTTT.

V gene TRBV5-1 combines with J gene TRBJ2-7; no clear D gene. V was clipped by 0 bases and J by 0 bases, with 7 bases between them. CDR1 is SGHRS and CDR2 is YFSETQ in the germline V gene. The CDR3 totals 14 residues. The CDR3 DNA follows: TGCGCCAGCAGCTTGGGGCCGGGCTCCTACGAGCAGTACTTC. This encodes CASSLGPGSYEQYF.

The chain recombines TRBV21-1 with TRBJ1-2. TRBV21-1 corresponds to a pseudogene. The CDR3 runs 15 residues. The CDR3 is CASTDPPRGRYGYTF. The CDR3 DNA sequence: TGTGCCAGCACCGACCCCCCGCGGGGGCGGTATGGCTACACCTTC.

The chain carries TRBV12-2 and TRBJ1-2; the table calls TRBD1, which could not be checked here. TRBV12-2 is a documented pseudogene. CDR3 length: 14 residues. The CDR3 nucleotides read TGTGCAAGTCTCCTAGGGGCTACTACCTATGGCTACACCTTC. Amino acid sequence: CASLLGATTYGYTF.